These 5 T cell receptor beta chains share one sample of origin, sequenced in a study of T cells in Graves' hyperthyroidism and ophthalmopathy. Template material for amplifying TCR beta CDR3 regions consisted of RNA transcripts. Researchers ran a first-round RT-PCR on the TCR CDR3 using the HTBI primer set. TCRdb processed the multiplex PCR reads anew with MiXCR; each CDR3 protein has one entry. This table holds 110,000 to 150,000 distinct CDR3 sequences, approximately 20% found once. Sequencing input: blood. These TCRs come from a woman aged 50 to 60 with Graves' hyperthyroidism that later progressed to Graves' ophthalmopathy.

The table lists this clonotype with many counts. V is TRBV20-1 and J is TRBJ2-3, with D tentatively TRBD2 (5 bases). CDR3 length equals 12 residues. V shed 3 bases and J shed 5 bases, with 9 bases lying between them. CDR1 is DFQATT and CDR2 is SNEGSKA in the germline V gene (reference sequence). The CDR3: CSASLSGDTQYF. CDR3 DNA sequence: TGCAGTGCTAGCCTCAGCGGAGATACGCAGTATTTT.

The J gene is TRBJ2-1, the V gene TRBV7-2, with TRBD2 matching 10 bases. V gave up 1 base and J gave up 7 bases; unmatched junction bases: 7. The CDR3 contains 16 residues. Germline loops: CDR1 SGHTA, CDR2 FQGNSA. CDR3 loop: CASSLVATSGLNEQFF. CDR3 bases: TGTGCCAGCAGCTTAGTGGCGACTAGCGGGTTAAATGAGCAGTTCTTC.

The sample holds a few counts of this clonotype. The CDR3 here is CASSLPGQGPYNEQFF. CDR3 DNA sequence: TGTGCCAGCAGCTTACCGGGACAGGGGCCGTACAATGAGCAGTTCTTC. This rearrangement joins TRBV5-6 to TRBJ2-1; 10 nucleotides line up with TRBD1. Germline CDR1 reads SGHDT; CDR2 reads YYEEEE. CDR3 length: 16 amino acids. The ends lost 2 bases at V and 4 bases at J; junction bases unmatched: 6.

This clonotype appeared many times. The V call is TRBV2, the J call TRBJ1-5; 11 bases are a match to TRBD1. Germline CDR1 is SNHLY and CDR2 is FYNNEI. The J segment lost 0 bases and the V segment lost 7 bases, leaving 8 bases of the junction unmatched. This CDR3 has 17 residues. The CDR3 loop is CASIGQGAFRSNQPQHF. The CDR3 nucleotides read TGTGCCAGCATTGGACAGGGGGCGTTTCGTAGCAATCAGCCCCAGCATTTT.

This clonotype was seen repeatedly, ten times or more. V gene TRBV19 combines with J gene TRBJ2-1; the D gene could be TRBD1 or TRBD2 (6 bases each). V lost 1 base, J lost 3 bases, and 10 bases lay in between. Per germline, CDR1 LNHDA and CDR2 SQIVND (reference sequence). The CDR3 is 15 residues long. CDR3 region: CASSIGQDYYNEQFF. The CDR3, as DNA: TGTGCCAGTAGTATAGGACAGGACTACTACAATGAGCAGTTCTTC.